This is a list of T cell receptor beta chains from one sample in a study of cytomegalovirus exposure and HLA in healthy donors. Sequencing used immunoSEQ multiplex PCR; TCRdb keeps in-frame clones, though not all of them. The table shows 250,000 or so clones, with around 90% occurring only once. The sample taken for sequencing was PBMCs. The receptor set was obtained from a girl aged 2 to 9 in good health and CMV-seronegative. Both conserved end residues are part of each CDR3.

J: TRBJ1-2; V: TRBV6-5; CDR3: CASSTGQGNGYTF
J: TRBJ1-6; V: TRBV12-5; CDR3: CASGLIRDLYNSPLHF
J: TRBJ1-5; V: TRBV10-3; CDR3: CAISPGIGLTEGQPQHF
J: TRBJ1-4; V: TRBV27; CDR3: CASSSGWATNEKLFF
J: TRBJ1-1; V: TRBV19; CDR3: CASSIGGGQGTNTEAFF
J: TRBJ2-1; V: TRBV5-6; CDR3: CASSTGLAGEAYNEQFF
J: TRBJ2-3; V: TRBV5-1; CDR3: CASSLLGTNTDTQYF
J: TRBJ2-7; V: TRBV7-9; CDR3: CASSLSEGYEQYF
J: TRBJ1-2; V: TRBV11-2; CDR3: CASSLEAGPVSAYGYTF
J: TRBJ2-5; V: TRBV6-6; CDR3: CASSLSSGGAGETQYF
J: TRBJ2-7; V: TRBV9; CDR3: CASSVGGSGYEQYF
J: TRBJ2-3; V: TRBV5-4; CDR3: CASSSYGGVADTQYF
J: TRBJ2-2; V: TRBV6-5; CDR3: CASSSASGGATGELFF
J: TRBJ2-7; V: TRBV19; CDR3: CASSDSGGTYEQYF
J: TRBJ1-2; V: TRBV14; CDR3: CASSQGASGYTF
J: TRBJ1-1; V: TRBV7-3; CDR3: CASSQEQGASTEAFF
J: TRBJ1-1; V: TRBV11-2; CDR3: CASSLGAGTEAFF
J: TRBJ1-1; V: TRBV6-5; CDR3: CAIRNRDSLTEAFF
J: TRBJ1-3; V: TRBV30; CDR3: CAWSVRVSSGNTIYF
J: TRBJ2-7; V: TRBV2; CDR3: CASRSPGGIYYEQYF
J: TRBJ1-5; V: TRBV6-1; CDR3: CASSKTVYSNQPQHF
J: TRBJ1-6; V: TRBV5-4; CDR3: CASRRDSSYNSPLHF
J: TRBJ1-5; V: TRBV7-9; CDR3: CASSLDGSGWSSNQPQHF
J: TRBJ1-4; V: TRBV5-1; CDR3: CASSPGQSNEKLFF
J: TRBJ2-1; V: TRBV7-9; CDR3: CSSSLAGGEQFF
J: TRBJ1-2; V: TRBV6-1; CDR3: CASSEGPGIGGYTF
J: TRBJ2-3; V: TRBV5-3; CDR3: CARSMPRGSDTQYF